The 25 T cell receptor beta chains presented below share a single source sample, sequenced in a study of spatial heterogeneity in lung cancer. Time point: blood at routine non-recurrence follow-up after resection. The authors sequenced whole RNA from tumor, nontumor lung or frozen PBMC without sorting. TCRdb re-called the 5' RACE reads through MiXCR, storing one row per CDR3 protein. Here the sample spans about 52,000 distinct CDR3 sequences, less than 9.5% being singletons. This specimen consisted of PBMCs, obtained at follow-up. These receptor sequences come from a female donor with early-stage non-small cell lung cancer.

The rearrangement joins TRBV7-2 to TRBJ2-1, with D tentatively TRBD2 (6 bases). Germline V CDR1 and CDR2: SGHTA, FQGNSA. The CDR3 loop spans 15 amino acids. Trimming took 3 bases from V and 8 from J, leaving 17 bases between them. For the CDR3, the DNA is TGTGCCAGCAGCTTGCGGGGACTGTATAGCGATGAGCAGTTCTTC. It translates to CASSLRGLYSDEQFF.

This clonotype has a count of ten or more. This rearrangement joins TRBV12-3 or TRBV12-4 to TRBJ1-5, with D unresolved. V lost 5 bases and J lost 8, with 19 bases in between. This CDR3 is built from 15 residues. The DNA of the CDR3 is TGTGCCAGCAGTCTCTCCGGCGGTGGATTCAAGCCCCAGCATTTT. Protein product: CASSLSGGGFKPQHF.

In this sample, this clonotype turned up many times. The chain employs TRBV5-1 and TRBJ2-5, with TRBD1 as a possible D gene (6 bases). Trimming took off 4 bases at V and 5 bases at J, with 15 bases between the two ends. This CDR3 region has 14 residues. Germline V gives CDR1 SGHRS, CDR2 YFSETQ. Here the CDR3 DNA reads TGCGCCAGCAGCCCGATGACCCAGGGGGAGACCCAGTACTTC. Its protein product is CASSPMTQGETQYF.

Ten or more counts support this clonotype. The rearrangement links TRBV20-1 to TRBJ1-2; D unresolved. The CDR3 loop spans 15 amino acids. Germline values: CDR1 DFQATT, CDR2 SNEGSKA (reference sequence). The V gene lost 0 bases and the J gene lost 4 bases, with 15 bases spanning the gap. DNA for the CDR3: TGCAGTGCTAGAGATCGATTTAAGGCTGGCTATGGCTACACCTTC. Translated, it gives CSARDRFKAGYGYTF.

This clonotype was seen at least ten times. The chain couples TRBV30 to TRBJ1-3; D is undetermined. CDR3 length: 14 amino acids. Looked up from germline, CDR1 is GTSNPN and CDR2 is SVGIG (reference sequence). Trimming took off 0 bases at V and 0 bases at J, with 6 bases between the two ends. The chain's CDR3 is CAWSVGLSGNTIYF. In nucleotides, the CDR3 is TGTGCCTGGAGTGTAGGTCTCTCTGGAAACACCATATATTTT.

The sample holds many counts of this clonotype. The chain is built from TRBV7-9 and TRBJ1-6, with unresolved D. Per germline, CDR1 SEHNR and CDR2 FQNEAQ (reference sequence). Trimming pared 1 base from V and 8 bases from J, leaving 9 bases between. The CDR3 has 14 amino acids. The chain's CDR3 is CASSLVLGHSPLHF. The CDR3 region has the DNA TGTGCCAGCAGCTTAGTTCTGGGCCATTCACCCCTCCACTTT.

The CDR3, as DNA: TGTGCCAGCATCTTTCTCCTGCGGTACTACGAGCAGTACTTC. This codes for CASIFLLRYYEQYF. This chain connects TRBV7-9 to TRBJ2-7, with D unresolved. This CDR3 is built from 14 residues. Germline V lookup: CDR1 SEHNR, CDR2 FQNEAQ (reference sequence). Trimming pared 7 bases from V and 3 bases from J, leaving 16 bases between.

This clonotype was picked up a small number of times. The genes are TRBV4-3 and TRBJ1-2; D not resolved. Trimming removed 0 bases at V and 2 bases at J, with 10 bases between. CDR3 length: 15 amino acids. Germline assignment: CDR1 LGHNA and CDR2 YSLEER. DNA of the CDR3: TGCGCCAGCAGCCAAGATATCAGTTCCAACTATGGCTACACCTTC. Encoded protein: CASSQDISSNYGYTF.

This clonotype was seen repeatedly, ten times or more. V usage is TRBV6-5 and J usage is TRBJ2-5; 9 bases line up with TRBD2. Losses at the gene ends were 6 bases for V and 4 bases for J; bases not matched to a gene: 3. Germline loops: CDR1 MNHEY, CDR2 SVGAGI. The CDR3 covers 13 residues. CDR3 bases: TGTGCCAGCAGACGGACTAGCGTAGAGACCCAGTACTTC. Translation gives CASRRTSVETQYF.

The rearrangement links TRBV28 to TRBJ1-2; unclear D gene. The CDR3 loop spans 13 amino acids. Trimming took 2 bases from V and 3 from J, leaving 7 bases between them. The germline V gene has CDR1 MDHEN and CDR2 SYDVKM. The CDR3 sequence is CASSLQDHYGYTF. The DNA for the CDR3 is TGTGCCAGCAGTTTACAGGACCACTATGGCTACACCTTC.

This clonotype was seen only a few times. The CDR3, as DNA: TGTGCCAGCAGCCGGGACAGGGGACCCTCTGGAAACACCATATATTTT. Translating gives CASSRDRGPSGNTIYF. The rearrangement joins TRBV2 to TRBJ1-3; 10 nucleotides agree with TRBD1. The CDR3 runs 16 residues. Germline V gene lookup returns CDR1 SNHLY and CDR2 FYNNEI. V was pared by 6 bases and J by 0 bases, with 5 bases of the junction left unmatched. The variable domain in full, completed from reference TRBV2 and TRBJ1-3, reads EPEVTQTPSHQVTQMGQEVILRCVPISNHLYFYWYRQILGQKVEFLVSFYNNEISEKSEIFDDQFSVERPDGSNFTLKIRSTKLEDSAMYFCASSRDRGPSGNTIYFGEGSWLTVV.

This clonotype occurred many times. V usage is TRBV29-1 and J usage is TRBJ1-2; tentatively, D is TRBD1 (6 bases). The CDR3 is 13 residues long. V was cut by 6 bases and J by 3 bases, with 14 bases left in between. From germline, CDR1 is SQVTM and CDR2 ANQGSEA. The CDR3 loop reads CSVTQGGDYGYTF. DNA for the CDR3: TGCAGCGTAACACAGGGAGGCGACTATGGCTACACCTTC.

This clonotype was observed at least ten times. The chain carries TRBV20-1 and TRBJ2-5; tentatively, D is TRBD2 (6 bases). The germline gives CDR1 DFQATT, CDR2 SNEGSKA (reference sequence). This CDR3 spans 14 amino acids. The V and J ends lost 3 bases and 1 base respectively, with 12 bases between them. The CDR3 loop is CSARGQTSQETQYF. The CDR3 nucleotides read TGCAGTGCTAGGGGTCAGACTAGCCAAGAGACCCAGTACTTC.

This clonotype showed up just a few times. J is TRBJ1-1 and V is TRBV29-1, with D possibly matching TRBD1 (6 bases). The V gene lost 7 bases and the J gene lost 1 base, with 19 bases spanning the gap. CDR3 size: 15 residues. CDR1 and CDR2 (germline): SQVTM, ANQGSEA. CDR3 protein: CSGGGGAISNTEAFF. The DNA of the CDR3 is TGCAGCGGTGGAGGGGGAGCGATTTCGAACACTGAAGCTTTCTTT.

This clonotype was observed a handful of times. The chain is built from TRBV5-1 and TRBJ2-3; the D gene is possibly TRBD2 (6 bases). Trimming removed 4 bases at V and 1 base at J, with 10 bases between. Germline V gives CDR1 SGHRS, CDR2 YFSETQ. CDR3 size: 14 residues. The CDR3 DNA reads TGCGCCAGCAGCGGAGGGGTTCGCACAGATACGCAGTATTTT. This codes for CASSGGVRTDTQYF.

This clonotype was recorded many times. The rearrangement links TRBV19 to TRBJ1-1; 7 bases agree with TRBD1. The CDR3 consists of 15 residues. Germline CDR1 and CDR2: LNHDA and SQIVND (reference sequence). J gave up 7 bases and V 9 bases, and 17 bases lay outside the gene matches. The CDR3 loop reads CASTPLVHRGDEAFF. CDR3 in DNA: TGTGCCAGCACTCCGCTCGTGCACAGGGGTGATGAAGCTTTCTTT.

At least ten counts were recorded for this clonotype. CDR3 region: CASSQEFVSLEQYF. CDR3 nucleotide sequence: TGCGCCAGCAGCCAAGAATTCGTCAGCTTGGAGCAGTACTTC. V gene TRBV4-3 combines with J gene TRBJ2-7, with D uncertain. This CDR3 is built from 14 residues. Germline lookup yields CDR1 LGHNA and CDR2 YSLEER. V lost 0 bases and J lost 7, with 13 bases in between.

This clonotype was seen a handful of times. This sequence joins TRBV7-9 and TRBJ1-5; a weak D match, TRBD1 (5 bases). V dropped 5 bases and J dropped 0 bases, with 14 bases sitting between them. This CDR3 contains 16 residues. Germline V gives CDR1 SEHNR, CDR2 FQNEAQ (reference sequence). The CDR3 loop reads CASSLGTANSNQPQHF. Here the CDR3 DNA reads TGTGCCAGCAGCCTGGGGACGGCAAATAGCAATCAGCCCCAGCATTTT.

In this sample, this clonotype turned up a few times. The chain combines TRBV6-5 with TRBJ2-2, with 8 bases aligning to TRBD2. The V gene end was trimmed by 8 bases and the J gene end by 7 bases; junction bases not matched to a gene: 12. Germline CDR1 MNHEY, CDR2 SVGAGI. The CDR3 is made up of 15 amino acids. The CDR3 sequence is CASSLAGLAGGELFF. CDR3 DNA: TGTGCCAGCTCATTAGCGGGGCTGGCGGGCGGGGAGCTGTTTTTT.

This clonotype has ten or more counts. The J gene is TRBJ2-7, the V gene TRBV20-1; D gene unclear. CDR3 length equals 12 residues. The germline V and J ends were trimmed by 7 bases and 3 bases, with 13 bases remaining between them. The V gene's germline CDR1 is DFQATT and CDR2 SNEGSKA (reference sequence). This chain's CDR3 is CSVVGGRYEQYF. In nucleotides, the CDR3 is TGCAGTGTAGTAGGCGGTCGCTACGAGCAGTACTTC.

The table lists this clonotype with many counts. This chain joins TRBV5-1 and TRBJ2-3; 8 bases map to TRBD2. The J segment lost 0 bases and the V segment lost 1 base, leaving 4 bases of the junction unmatched. CDR1 is SGHRS and CDR2 is YFSETQ in the germline V gene. The CDR3 spans 16 residues. CDR3 bases: TGCGCCAGCAGCTTGCAGGGCGGGGGGAGCACAGATACGCAGTATTTT. Encoded protein: CASSLQGGGSTDTQYF.

This clonotype has just one count. The genes are TRBV11-2 and TRBJ1-4; no firm D call. Germline values: CDR1 SGHAT, CDR2 FQNNGV. The CDR3 loop spans 14 amino acids. The V end was cut by 3 bases, the J end by 4 bases, with 9 bases between. Here the CDR3 reads CASSLYSGNEKLFF. The DNA of the CDR3 is TGTGCCAGCAGCTTGTATAGCGGTAATGAAAAACTGTTTTTT. Complete variable domain (other parts from reference TRBV11-2 and TRBJ1-4): EAGVAQSPRYKIIEKRQSVAFWCNPISGHATLYWYQQILGQGPKLLIQFQNNGVVDDSQLPKDRFSAERLKGVDSTLKIQPAKLEDSAVYLCASSLYSGNEKLFFGSGTQLSVL.

This clonotype was picked up many times. The V gene is TRBV12-3 or TRBV12-4, the J gene TRBJ2-2, with 8 bases that match TRBD2. The V gene end was trimmed by 6 bases and the J gene end by 1 base; junction bases not matched to a gene: 7. CDR3 length: 16 amino acids. DNA of the CDR3: TGTGCCAGCAGGCCACTGGCGGGGGGGAACACCGGGGAGCTGTTTTTT. It yields the protein CASRPLAGGNTGELFF.

The table lists this clonotype with a few counts. V is TRBV29-1 and J is TRBJ2-4; the match to TRBD2 covers 7 bases. CDR1 is SQVTM, CDR2 ANQGSEA, per germline. There are 15 residues in the CDR3. Unmatched junction bases numbered 9, after V lost 2 bases and J lost 5 bases. DNA of the CDR3: TGCAGCGTTGAAATCCGCGGGGGAGTGGAAAACATTCAGTACTTC. Its translation is CSVEIRGGVENIQYF.

The chain combines TRBV3-1 with TRBJ2-1; unclear D gene. Germline CDR1 reads LGHDT; CDR2 reads YNNKEL (reference sequence). CDR3 length: 13 residues. The germline V and J ends were trimmed by 0 bases and 9 bases, with 9 bases remaining between them. CDR3 coding DNA: TGTGCCAGCAGCCAAGATTCGGCTGCTGAGCAGTTCTTC. Amino acid sequence: CASSQDSAAEQFF.